This note documents a single T cell receptor (beta chain) sequence. The CDR3 consists of 16 residues. Losses at the gene ends were 4 bases for V and 7 bases for J; bases not matched to a gene: 10. Per the germline V gene, CDR1 is MGHDK and CDR2 is SYGVNS. The data were obtained in a study of blood T cell repertoires in COVID-19. Study summary: Material from acute and convalescent COVID-19 was sourced from the United States, Italy and Spain. PBMCs, B-cell-depleted T cells, or T cells provided the cDNA or gDNA that made up the material.

Seattle enrolled patients during active infection and tracked them longitudinally. In the authors' methods: Cell counts per sample came from amplifying reference gene primers. Sequencing was performed with immunoSEQ multiplex PCR; in TCRdb, only in-frame clones are kept and a portion is missing. That table furnishes V, J and clone size, whereas the DNA furnished D and trimming. The sample has over 65,000 clones; about 73% are singletons. The V and J genes are TRBV25-1 and TRBJ1-4, with TRBD1 matching 9 bases. The specimen sequenced was peripheral blood. This TCR came from a man aged 55 to 70 with COVID-19, enrolled during active disease. CDR3 sequence reads: CASSGLGTGIVEKLFF. The CDR3 nucleotides read TGTGCCAGCAGTGGTCTGGGGACAGGGATTGTTGAAAAACTGTTTTTT.